This is a list of T cell receptor beta chains from one sample in a study of PD-L1 blockade in urothelial cancer. The protocol was immunoSEQ multiplex PCR, while the TCRdb copy is restricted to in-frame clones and leaves out a portion. The sample contains about 52,000 clones, roughly 84% of which appear only once. The starting material was PBMCs, obtained around atezolizumab (anti-PD-L1) treatment. All receptors derive from a man aged 50 to 60 with urothelial cancer. Each CDR3 is given with its conserved first and last residue. Fields, in order: CDR3 protein, J gene, V gene.

CDR3: CASSDSPYETQYF
J: TRBJ2-5
V: TRBV9

CDR3: CASSLQGRGYEQYF
J: TRBJ2-7
V: TRBV5-1

CDR3: CASSLGAGGDTGELFF
J: TRBJ2-2
V: TRBV7-9

CDR3: CASSSVGPYEQYF
J: TRBJ2-7
V: TRBV5-6

CDR3: CASRRTGMNTEAFF
J: TRBJ1-1
V: TRBV6-5

CDR3: CASSLLDFYGGYTF
J: TRBJ1-2
V: TRBV28

CDR3: CASIPGHTSYNEQFF
J: TRBJ2-1
V: TRBV2

CDR3: CASSPRGGTQYF
J: TRBJ2-3
V: TRBV7-9

CDR3: CASSLGTSDEQFF
J: TRBJ2-1
V: TRBV6-6

CDR3: CASRRDSPSTDTQYF
J: TRBJ2-3
V: TRBV7-9

CDR3: CASSDLVAGGSNQPQHF
J: TRBJ1-5
V: TRBV25-1

CDR3: CASRKQGFNQPQHF
J: TRBJ1-5
V: TRBV5-7

CDR3: CASSVGQGPIAKNIQYF
J: TRBJ2-4
V: TRBV19

CDR3: CASSLSGQHLNEKLFF
J: TRBJ1-4
V: TRBV7-9

CDR3: CASSPTSGVNTQYF
J: TRBJ2-3
V: TRBV7-3

CDR3: CATDTHDRKETQYF
J: TRBJ2-5
V: TRBV19

CDR3: CASTSSGGLVLKTQYF
J: TRBJ2-5
V: TRBV28

CDR3: CASSEGRDRRNTEAFF
J: TRBJ1-1
V: TRBV6-1

CDR3: CASSPRTSGSRGELFF
J: TRBJ2-2
V: TRBV7-3

CDR3: CASSPLGGGLTGELFF
J: TRBJ2-2
V: TRBV5-4

CDR3: CASSREAEQFF
J: TRBJ2-1
V: TRBV10-2

CDR3: CASSPKEVYNEQFF
J: TRBJ2-1
V: TRBV6-6

CDR3: CASSLGLAQPDTQYF
J: TRBJ2-3
V: TRBV5-1

CDR3: CASSQGVSTEAFF
J: TRBJ1-1
V: TRBV19

CDR3: CASSLWAQGRRNQPQHF
J: TRBJ1-5
V: TRBV28

CDR3: CASSIAAQGAAATEAFF
J: TRBJ1-1
V: TRBV19

CDR3: CASSVGSGGNEKLFF
J: TRBJ1-4
V: TRBV9

CDR3: CASSDSPYEQYF
J: TRBJ2-7
V: TRBV10-1

CDR3: CASSYAGTDYEQYF
J: TRBJ2-7
V: TRBV6-5

CDR3: CATSRGHRGLTYEQYF
J: TRBJ2-7
V: TRBV15